One sample yielded the 12 T cell receptor beta chains listed below, sequenced in a study of blood T cell repertoires in COVID-19 (dated by TCRdb to the early 2020s). The library was obtained by the immunoSEQ multiplex PCR assay. TCRdb re-hosts the immuneACCESS table, in-frame sequences only. Its copies lack some clones; in the studies checked, an unresolved V gene accounts for under half of them, and the cause for the rest is not known. This sample holds fewer than 300,000 clones; just over 85% were observed only once. Clones ranked in the top ten supply around a sixth of the sample. Source material: PBMCs or T cells enriched from blood (not recorded which). These receptors were obtained from a man aged 18 to 29 who had recovered from COVID-19.

This clone showed up just a few times. The chain has TRBV18 and TRBJ1-2, with D unclear. The CDR3 length is 13 residues. With 6 bases removed from V and 5 bases from J, the gap between germline ends came to 13 bases. Germline CDR1 KGHSH, CDR2 LQKENI. CDR3 DNA sequence: TGTGCCAGCTCCCCGGGGTGGAGATATGGCTACACCTTC. Amino acids: CASSPGWRYGYTF.

The chain links TRBV25-1 to TRBJ1-1; no reliable D call. The V gene lost 6 bases and the J gene lost 2 bases, with 13 bases spanning the gap. CDR3 length equals 14 residues. Germline-derived CDR1 and CDR2 are MGHDK and SYGVNS. CDR3 DNA: TGTGCCAGCAGGGAGACGGGAATCAACACTGAAGCTTTCTTT. This sequence encodes CASRETGINTEAFF.

As DNA, the CDR3 is TGTGCCTGGAGTGGTGGAAGCGGACAGCCCTCTGGAAACACCATATATTTT. Translating gives CAWSGGSGQPSGNTIYF. The V call is TRBV30, the J call TRBJ1-3; TRBD1 is a possible D gene (6 bases). V lost 1 base, J lost 0 bases, and 16 bases lay in between. This CDR3 has 17 residues. CDR1 GTSNPN and CDR2 SVGIG come from the germline V gene (reference sequence). Using reference TRBV30 and TRBJ1-3 for the parts outside the CDR3, the full variable domain is SQTIHQWPATLVQPVGSPLSLECTVEGTSNPNLYWYRQAAGRGLQLLFYSVGIGQISSEVPQNLSASRPQDRQFILSSKKLLLSDSGFYLCAWSGGSGQPSGNTIYFGEGSWLTVV.

This clone was picked up a small number of times. This chain joins TRBV6-5 and TRBJ2-7; maybe TRBD1 (6 bases). The V gene's germline CDR1 is MNHEY and CDR2 SVGAGI. This CDR3 is 15 amino acids long. Trimming removed 7 bases at V and 1 base at J, with 17 bases between. In DNA, the CDR3 is TGTGCCAGCACCTGGGGGCCCATCGGATCCTACGAGCAGTACTTC. It translates to CASTWGPIGSYEQYF.

J is TRBJ1-6 and V is TRBV6-5, with D perhaps TRBD1 (5 bases). Trimming left V 6 bases short and J 10 bases short, with 19 bases between. The CDR3 runs to 15 residues. Looked up from germline, CDR1 is MNHEY and CDR2 is SVGAGI. Here the CDR3 reads CASSPGIEGNSPLHF. CDR3 sequence (DNA): TGTGCCAGCAGCCCAGGGATCGAAGGAAACTCACCCCTCCACTTT.

This clone was observed a few times. The CDR3, as DNA: TGCGCCAGCAGTGGAGGGAATGGGCCCGGGGAGCTGTTTTTT. This codes for CASSGGNGPGELFF. The chain joins TRBV10-1 to TRBJ2-2; maybe TRBD2 (5 bases). With 4 bases removed from V and 6 bases from J, the gap between germline ends came to 12 bases. Germline loops: CDR1 WNHNN, CDR2 SYGVQD (reference sequence). This CDR3 spans 14 amino acids.

The chain joins TRBV5-1 to TRBJ2-5, with no clear D. CDR1 and CDR2 from the germline V gene are SGHRS and YFSETQ. V was shortened by 0 bases and J by 2 bases, with 11 bases between the two germline ends. The CDR3 loop spans 15 amino acids. The CDR3 loop reads CASSLVRPSQETQYF. The DNA of the CDR3 is TGCGCCAGCAGCTTGGTGAGGCCCTCGCAAGAGACCCAGTACTTC.

This sequence joins TRBV10-3 and TRBJ2-7; 7 nucleotides match TRBD1. The CDR3 sequence is 15 residues long. The germline V gene has CDR1 ENHRY and CDR2 SYGVKD. J gave up 2 bases and V 3 bases, and 7 bases lay outside the gene matches. The CDR3 here is CAISDTTGWTYEQYF. In DNA form, the CDR3 reads TGTGCCATCAGTGACACGACAGGGTGGACCTACGAGCAGTACTTC.

The rearrangement links TRBV7-3 to TRBJ2-3, with D unresolved. Looked up from germline, CDR1 is SGHTA and CDR2 is FQGTGA. V was shortened by 3 bases and J by 6 bases, with 10 bases between the two germline ends. The CDR3 has 13 amino acids. CDR3 in amino acids: CASSFPGSDTQYF. CDR3 DNA: TGTGCCAGCAGCTTTCCCGGGTCCGATACGCAGTATTTT.

The chain uses TRBV19 and TRBJ2-3; 11 bases align to TRBD2. V lost 4 bases and J lost 11; bases outside the gene matches: 5. The CDR3 loop spans 13 amino acids. Germline CDR1 is LNHDA and CDR2 is SQIVND (reference sequence). The chain's CDR3 is CASSRVLAGGQYF. The CDR3 region has the DNA TGTGCCAGTAGTAGGGTTCTAGCGGGGGGGCAGTATTTT.

The CDR3 sequence is CASSNWEGLRMNTEAFF. In nucleotides, the CDR3 is TGCGCCAGCAGCAATTGGGAGGGTCTGAGGATGAACACTGAAGCTTTCTTT. The chain carries TRBV5-1 and TRBJ1-1; D is unclear. Germline CDR1 and CDR2: SGHRS and YFSETQ. The CDR3 extends over 17 amino acids. Trimming cost V 4 bases and J 0 bases, with 19 bases left between them.

The chain links TRBV7-2 to TRBJ2-1, with D perhaps TRBD2 (6 bases). Per the germline V gene, CDR1 is SGHTA and CDR2 is FQGNSA. The V end lost 3 bases, the J end lost 6 bases, and 18 bases lay between the germline ends. CDR3 size: 16 residues. CDR3 nucleotides: TGTGCCAGCAGCTTTCAGCCAGCGGGCGTCACCAATGAGCAGTTCTTC. It specifies CASSFQPAGVTNEQFF.